This passage covers 12 T cell receptor beta chains from one sample sequenced in a study of T cells after yellow fever vaccination. TCRdb redid the calling of the 5' RACE reads with MiXCR, one entry per CDR3 protein. This table has 5,000 or so distinct CDR3 sequences, roughly 3.4% appearing once. The sequencing used PBMCs, either bulk or a sorted T-cell subset (CD4+, CD8+, memory, or dextramer-sorted; not recorded which), collected 15 days after the yellow fever booster vaccination. The receptors come from a man aged 25 to 40 who received the YFV17D yellow fever vaccine.

There are many counts of this clonotype. The chain links TRBV3-1 to TRBJ2-6, with D possibly TRBD1 on 5 matching bases. Deletions cut 2 bases from V and 4 bases from J, with 15 bases between. CDR1 is LGHDT, CDR2 YNNKEL, per germline (reference sequence). CDR3 size: 17 residues. The chain's CDR3 is CASSQPSGLSGANVLTF. The CDR3 coding sequence is TGTGCCAGCAGCCAACCATCAGGGTTATCCGGGGCCAACGTCCTGACTTTC. The full variable domain, with the rest looked up from reference TRBV3-1 and TRBJ2-6, is DTAVSQTPKYLVTQMGNDKSIKCEQNLGHDTMYWYKQDSKKFLKIMFSYNNKELIINETVPNRFSPKSPDKAHLNLHINSLELGDSAVYFCASSQPSGLSGANVLTFGAGSRLTVL.

This clonotype was seen repeatedly, ten times or more. V is TRBV20-1 and J is TRBJ2-2; no clear D. Germline CDR1 DFQATT, CDR2 SNEGSKA (reference sequence). The CDR3 loop spans 16 amino acids. Trimming pared 0 bases from V and 10 bases from J, leaving 21 bases between. CDR3 bases: TGCAGTGCTAGAGAGGATTCGCCGGCCCGCCTTGAGGAGCTGTTTTTT. Encoded protein: CSAREDSPARLEELFF.

By share, this clonotype ranks as medium-sized. The V gene is TRBV6-6, the J gene TRBJ2-7; D may be TRBD2 (6 bases). There are 12 residues in the CDR3. Germline values: CDR1 MNHNY, CDR2 SVGAGI (reference sequence). V was clipped by 8 bases and J by 3 bases, with 11 bases between them. DNA for the CDR3: TGTGCCAGCTGGGGACTGGGCTACGAGCAGTACTTC. It encodes CASWGLGYEQYF.

This clonotype was seen repeatedly, ten times or more. The chain is built from TRBV18 and TRBJ1-1; the match to TRBD1 covers 8 bases. Unmatched junction bases numbered 9, after V lost 4 bases and J lost 5 bases. This CDR3 is built from 15 residues. The V gene's germline CDR1 is KGHSH and CDR2 LQKENI. CDR3 in amino acids: CASSLYTDRETEAFF. CDR3 sequence (DNA): TGTGCCAGCTCACTCTATACGGACAGGGAAACTGAAGCTTTCTTT. The full variable domain, its missing parts supplied by reference TRBV18 and TRBJ1-1, is NAGVMQNPRHLVRRRGQEARLRCSPMKGHSHVYWYRQLPEEGLKFMVYLQKENIIDESGMPKERFSAEFPKEGPSILRIQQVVRGDSAAYFCASSLYTDRETEAFFGQGTRLTVV.

This clonotype has ten or more counts. The chain links TRBV4-3 to TRBJ2-5, with TRBD1 matching 11 bases. Germline assignment: CDR1 LGHNA and CDR2 YSLEER. J lost 4 bases, V lost 5 bases, and 18 bases had no gene match. The CDR3 spans 19 residues. CDR3 in amino acids: CASSVRGRAGTGGRETQYF. The CDR3 nucleotides are TGCGCCAGCAGCGTAAGGGGCCGTGCCGGGACAGGGGGTAGAGAGACCCAGTACTTC.

This clonotype was observed many times. The rearrangement joins TRBV20-1 to TRBJ2-7; 7 bases match TRBD1. The J segment lost 6 bases and the V segment lost 6 bases, leaving 5 bases of the junction unmatched. Germline V gene lookup returns CDR1 DFQATT and CDR2 SNEGSKA (reference sequence). There are 11 residues in the CDR3. CDR3 sequence (DNA): TGCAGTGCCCACAGGGGAACCGAGCAGTACTTC. It specifies CSAHRGTEQYF.

This clonotype was recorded at least ten times. V usage is TRBV12-3 or TRBV12-4 and J usage is TRBJ2-6, with D unresolved. The CDR3 is 14 residues long. The V gene lost 3 bases and the J gene lost 2 bases, with 5 bases spanning the gap. The CDR3 loop is CASSFFPGANVLTF. The CDR3 DNA follows: TGTGCCAGCAGTTTCTTCCCTGGGGCCAACGTCCTGACTTTC.

This clonotype was detected ten times or more. The gene calls are TRBV4-2 and TRBJ2-1; D unclear. The CDR3 is made up of 15 amino acids. V was cut by 0 bases and J by 6 bases, with 12 bases left in between. The germline V gene encodes CDR1 LGHNA and CDR2 YNFKEQ. The chain's CDR3 is CASSQDRIGVNEQFF. The CDR3 DNA follows: TGTGCCAGCAGCCAAGATCGGATTGGGGTCAATGAGCAGTTCTTC.

This clonotype was seen repeatedly, ten times or more. The chain carries TRBV11-2 and TRBJ1-2; 8 bases are a match to TRBD1. Germline trimming cut 6 bases from V and 8 bases from J; bases unmatched to any gene: 8. The CDR3 loop spans 13 amino acids. Looked up from germline, CDR1 is SGHAT and CDR2 is FQNNGV. CDR3 in DNA: TGTGCCAGCAGTTTGGGACAGGTTAACGGCTACACCTTC. Translation: CASSLGQVNGYTF.

This clonotype qualifies as medium-sized. This chain connects TRBV27 to TRBJ1-2; D unclear. V was pared by 2 bases and J by 8 bases, with 12 bases between. Germline V gene sequence: CDR1 MNHEY, CDR2 SMNVEV (reference sequence). This CDR3 is built from 13 residues. This CDR3 reads CASSLRGAVGYTF. CDR3 DNA sequence: TGTGCCAGCAGTTTACGGGGAGCGGTAGGCTACACCTTC.

This clonotype came up many times. CDR3 region: CSAILAGFQPSEQFF. CDR3 DNA sequence: TGCAGTGCAATCCTAGCGGGCTTCCAACCAAGTGAGCAGTTCTTC. This chain uses TRBV20-1 with TRBJ2-1; 8 bases are shared with TRBD2. The J segment lost 9 bases and the V segment lost 6 bases, leaving 16 bases of the junction unmatched. The CDR3 runs to 15 residues. Germline assignment: CDR1 DFQATT and CDR2 SNEGSKA (reference sequence).

This clonotype is categorized as medium-sized (0.01 to 0.1%). This chain links TRBV7-6 with TRBJ2-1, with D possibly TRBD1 on 6 matching bases. The CDR3 spans 16 residues. V was shortened by 5 bases and J by 3 bases, with 17 bases between the two germline ends. Germline loops: CDR1 SGHVS, CDR2 FNYEAQ. DNA of the CDR3: TGTGCCAGCAGCGAGGGGGACACCTTAAACTACAATGAGCAGTTCTTC. This codes for CASSEGDTLNYNEQFF.